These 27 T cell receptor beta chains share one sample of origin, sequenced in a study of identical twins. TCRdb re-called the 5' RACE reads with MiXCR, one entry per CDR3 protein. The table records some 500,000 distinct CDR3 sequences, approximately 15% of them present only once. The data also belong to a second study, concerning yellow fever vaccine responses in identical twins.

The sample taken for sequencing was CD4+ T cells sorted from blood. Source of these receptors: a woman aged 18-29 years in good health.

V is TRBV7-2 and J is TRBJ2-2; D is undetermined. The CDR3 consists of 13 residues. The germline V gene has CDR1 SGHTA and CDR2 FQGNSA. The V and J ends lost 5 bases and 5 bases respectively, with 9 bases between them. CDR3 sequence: CASSLSKTGELFF. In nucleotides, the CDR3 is TGTGCCAGCAGCCTCAGTAAGACCGGGGAGCTGTTTTTT. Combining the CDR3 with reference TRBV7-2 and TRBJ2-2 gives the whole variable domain GAGVSQSPSNKVTEKGKDVELRCDPISGHTALYWYRQSLGQGLEFLIYFQGNSAPDKSGLPSDRFSAERTGGSVSTLTIQRTQQEDSAVYLCASSLSKTGELFFGEGSRLTVL.

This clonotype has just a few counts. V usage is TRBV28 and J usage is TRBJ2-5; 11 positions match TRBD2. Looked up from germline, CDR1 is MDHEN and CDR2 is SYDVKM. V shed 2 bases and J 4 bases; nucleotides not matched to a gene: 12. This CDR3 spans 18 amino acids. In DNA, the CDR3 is TGTGCCAGCAGTTTACGCATGGTGGGGCTAGCGGGAGGAGAGACCCAGTACTTC. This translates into CASSLRMVGLAGGETQYF.

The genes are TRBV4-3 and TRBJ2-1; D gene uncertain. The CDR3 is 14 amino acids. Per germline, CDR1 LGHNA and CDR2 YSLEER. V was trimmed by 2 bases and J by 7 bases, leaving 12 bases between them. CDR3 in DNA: TGCGCCAGCAGCCAACGCCGAAGTTTTAATGAGCAGTTCTTC. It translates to CASSQRRSFNEQFF.

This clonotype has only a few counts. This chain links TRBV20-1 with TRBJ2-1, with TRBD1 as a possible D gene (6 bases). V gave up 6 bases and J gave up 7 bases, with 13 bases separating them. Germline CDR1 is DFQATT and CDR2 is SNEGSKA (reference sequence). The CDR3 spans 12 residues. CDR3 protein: CSADTGPNEQFF. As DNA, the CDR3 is TGCAGTGCAGACACAGGGCCGAATGAGCAGTTCTTC.

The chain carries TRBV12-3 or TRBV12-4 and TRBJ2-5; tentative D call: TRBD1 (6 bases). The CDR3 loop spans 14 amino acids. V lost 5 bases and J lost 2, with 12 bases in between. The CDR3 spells CASSPRTAQETQYF. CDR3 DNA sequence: TGTGCCAGCAGTCCCCGGACAGCTCAAGAGACCCAGTACTTC.

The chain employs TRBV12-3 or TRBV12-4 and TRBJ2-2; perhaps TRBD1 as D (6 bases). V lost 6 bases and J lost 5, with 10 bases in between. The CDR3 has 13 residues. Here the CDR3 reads CASRRQDTGELFF. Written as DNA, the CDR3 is TGTGCCAGCAGGCGACAGGATACCGGGGAGCTGTTTTTT.

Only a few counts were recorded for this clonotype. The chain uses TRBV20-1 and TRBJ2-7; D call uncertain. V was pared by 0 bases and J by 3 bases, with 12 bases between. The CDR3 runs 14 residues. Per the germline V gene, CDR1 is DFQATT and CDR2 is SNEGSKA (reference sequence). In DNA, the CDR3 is TGCAGTGCTAGAGATCGGTTCAGAGTCTACGAGCAGTACTTC. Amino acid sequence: CSARDRFRVYEQYF.

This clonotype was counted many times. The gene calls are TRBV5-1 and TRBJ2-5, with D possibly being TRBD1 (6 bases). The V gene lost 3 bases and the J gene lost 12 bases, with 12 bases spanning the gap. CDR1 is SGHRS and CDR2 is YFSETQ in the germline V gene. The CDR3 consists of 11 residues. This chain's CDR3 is CASSSSGTKYF. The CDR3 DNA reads TGCGCCAGCAGCTCTTCCGGGACAAAGTACTTC.

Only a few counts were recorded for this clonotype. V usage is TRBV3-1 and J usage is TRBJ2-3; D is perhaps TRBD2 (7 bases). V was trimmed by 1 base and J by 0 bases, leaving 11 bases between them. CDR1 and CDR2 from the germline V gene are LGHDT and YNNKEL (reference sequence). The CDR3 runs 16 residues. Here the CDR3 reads CASSQVSGGSTDTQYF. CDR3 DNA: TGTGCCAGCAGCCAAGTTTCGGGGGGCAGCACAGATACGCAGTATTTT.

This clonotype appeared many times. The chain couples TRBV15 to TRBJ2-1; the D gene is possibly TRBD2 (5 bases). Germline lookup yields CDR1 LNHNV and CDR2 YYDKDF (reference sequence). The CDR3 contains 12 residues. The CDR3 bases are TGTGCGTTCGAGGGCCAGAACAATGAGCAGTTCTTC. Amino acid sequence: CAFEGQNNEQFF.

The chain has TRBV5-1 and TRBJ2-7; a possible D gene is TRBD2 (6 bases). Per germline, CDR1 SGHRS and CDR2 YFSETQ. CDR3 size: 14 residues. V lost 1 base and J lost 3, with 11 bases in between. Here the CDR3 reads CASSLRGLNYEQYF. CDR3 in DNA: TGCGCCAGCAGCTTGAGGGGACTCAACTACGAGCAGTACTTC.

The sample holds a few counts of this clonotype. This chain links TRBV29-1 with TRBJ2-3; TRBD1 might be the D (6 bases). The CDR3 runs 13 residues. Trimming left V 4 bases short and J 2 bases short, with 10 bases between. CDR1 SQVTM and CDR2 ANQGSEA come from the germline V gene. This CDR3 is CSVVPGVTDTQYF. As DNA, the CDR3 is TGCAGCGTTGTTCCAGGGGTCACAGATACGCAGTATTTT.

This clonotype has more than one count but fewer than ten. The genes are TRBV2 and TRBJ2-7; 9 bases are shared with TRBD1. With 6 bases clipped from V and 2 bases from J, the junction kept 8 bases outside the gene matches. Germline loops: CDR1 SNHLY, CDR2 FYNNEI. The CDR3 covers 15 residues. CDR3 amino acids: CASSRPGTGPYEQYF. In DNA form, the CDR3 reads TGTGCCAGCAGCCGACCCGGGACAGGGCCCTACGAGCAGTACTTC.

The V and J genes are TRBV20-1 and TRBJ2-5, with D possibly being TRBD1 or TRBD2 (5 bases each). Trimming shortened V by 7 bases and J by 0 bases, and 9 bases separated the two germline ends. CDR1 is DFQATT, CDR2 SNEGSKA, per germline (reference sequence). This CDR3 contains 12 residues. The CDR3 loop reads CSVGTYQETQYF. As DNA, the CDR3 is TGCAGTGTTGGGACGTACCAAGAGACCCAGTACTTC.

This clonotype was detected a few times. The CDR3 DNA reads as TGCAGTGCCATCCGGGACAGGGTTTTAGAGACCCAGTACTTC. Amino acid sequence: CSAIRDRVLETQYF. V gene TRBV20-1 combines with J gene TRBJ2-5; 9 positions match TRBD1. CDR3 size: 14 residues. V was clipped by 6 bases and J by 4 bases; unmatched bases: 9. Germline values: CDR1 DFQATT, CDR2 SNEGSKA (reference sequence).

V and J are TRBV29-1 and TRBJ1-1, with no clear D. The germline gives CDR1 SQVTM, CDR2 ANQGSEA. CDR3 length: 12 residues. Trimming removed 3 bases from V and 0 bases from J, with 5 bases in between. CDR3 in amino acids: CSVDRLNTEAFF. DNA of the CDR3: TGCAGCGTTGATAGACTGAACACTGAAGCTTTCTTT.

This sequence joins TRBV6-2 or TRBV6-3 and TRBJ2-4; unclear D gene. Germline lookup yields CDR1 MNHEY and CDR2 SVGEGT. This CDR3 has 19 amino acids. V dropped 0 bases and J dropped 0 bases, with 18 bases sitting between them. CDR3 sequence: CASSYSRGRQPLAKNIQYF. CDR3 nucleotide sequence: TGTGCCAGCAGTTACTCGAGAGGCCGCCAGCCTTTAGCCAAAAACATTCAGTACTTC.

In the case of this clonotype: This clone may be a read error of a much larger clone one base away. This CDR3 is CSVEPSTDTLYF. DNA of the CDR3: TGCAGCGTTGAGCCCTCCACAGATACGCTGTATTTT. The chain has TRBV29-1 and TRBJ2-3, with no clear D. The germline V gene has CDR1 SQVTM and CDR2 ANQGSEA. This CDR3 contains 12 residues.

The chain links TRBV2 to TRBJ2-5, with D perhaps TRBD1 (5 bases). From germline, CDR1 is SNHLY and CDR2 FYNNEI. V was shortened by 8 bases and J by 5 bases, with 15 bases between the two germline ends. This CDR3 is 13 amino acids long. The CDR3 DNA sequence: TGTGCCAGCTTTTCCGTGAAGGGGGAGACCCAGTACTTC. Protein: CASFSVKGETQYF.

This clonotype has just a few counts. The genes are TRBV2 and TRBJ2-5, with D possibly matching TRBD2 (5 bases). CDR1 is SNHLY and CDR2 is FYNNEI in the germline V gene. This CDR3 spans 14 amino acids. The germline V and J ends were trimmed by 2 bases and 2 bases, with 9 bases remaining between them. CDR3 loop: CASSESREQETQYF. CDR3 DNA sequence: TGTGCCAGCAGTGAATCGAGGGAACAAGAGACCCAGTACTTC.

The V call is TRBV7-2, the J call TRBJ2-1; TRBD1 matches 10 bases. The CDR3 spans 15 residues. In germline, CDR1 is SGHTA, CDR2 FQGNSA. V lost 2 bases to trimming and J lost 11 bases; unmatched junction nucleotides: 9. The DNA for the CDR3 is TGTGCCAGCAGCTTAATGGGACAGGGGCTGGTCAAGCAGTTCTTC. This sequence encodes CASSLMGQGLVKQFF.

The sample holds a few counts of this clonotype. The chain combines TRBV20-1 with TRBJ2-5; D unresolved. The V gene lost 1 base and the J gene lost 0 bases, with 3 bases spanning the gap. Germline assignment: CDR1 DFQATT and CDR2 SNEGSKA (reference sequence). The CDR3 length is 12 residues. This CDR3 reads CSARGYQETQYF. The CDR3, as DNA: TGCAGTGCTAGAGGGTACCAAGAGACCCAGTACTTC.

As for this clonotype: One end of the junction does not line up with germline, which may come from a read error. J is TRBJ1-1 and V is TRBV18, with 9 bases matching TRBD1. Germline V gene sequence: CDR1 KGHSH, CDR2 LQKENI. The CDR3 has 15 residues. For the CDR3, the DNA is TGTGCCAGCTCACCGACAGGGGGTGCGTACACTGTAGCTTTCTTT. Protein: CASSPTGGAYTVAFF.

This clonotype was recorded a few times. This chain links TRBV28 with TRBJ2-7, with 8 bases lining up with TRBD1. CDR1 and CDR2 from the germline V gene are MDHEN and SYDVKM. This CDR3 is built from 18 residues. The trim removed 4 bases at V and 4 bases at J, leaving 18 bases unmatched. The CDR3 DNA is TGTGCCAGCAGTTCAACGCGCCCGAGGACAGGGAGATCTTACGAGCAGTACTTC. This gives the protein CASSSTRPRTGRSYEQYF.

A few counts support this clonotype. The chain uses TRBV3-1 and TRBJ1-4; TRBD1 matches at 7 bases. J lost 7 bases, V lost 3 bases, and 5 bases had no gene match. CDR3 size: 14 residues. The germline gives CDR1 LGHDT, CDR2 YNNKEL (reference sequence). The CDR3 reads CASSHRQGGEKLFF. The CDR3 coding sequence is TGTGCCAGCAGCCACAGACAGGGTGGTGAAAAACTGTTTTTT.

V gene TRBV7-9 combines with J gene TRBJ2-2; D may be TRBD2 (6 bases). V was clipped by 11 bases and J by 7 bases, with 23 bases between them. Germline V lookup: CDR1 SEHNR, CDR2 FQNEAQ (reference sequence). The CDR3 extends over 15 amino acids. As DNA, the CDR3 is TGTGCCGGCTCTAGAGACGGGAGTAAGGTCGGGGAGCTGTTTTTT. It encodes CAGSRDGSKVGELFF.

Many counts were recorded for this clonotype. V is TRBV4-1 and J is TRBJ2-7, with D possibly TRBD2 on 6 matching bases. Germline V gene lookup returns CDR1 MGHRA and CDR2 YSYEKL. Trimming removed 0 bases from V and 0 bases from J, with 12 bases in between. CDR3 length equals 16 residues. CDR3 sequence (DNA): TGCGCCAGCAGCCAAGAGGGAGGAATGCGCTCCTACGAGCAGTACTTC. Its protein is CASSQEGGMRSYEQYF.